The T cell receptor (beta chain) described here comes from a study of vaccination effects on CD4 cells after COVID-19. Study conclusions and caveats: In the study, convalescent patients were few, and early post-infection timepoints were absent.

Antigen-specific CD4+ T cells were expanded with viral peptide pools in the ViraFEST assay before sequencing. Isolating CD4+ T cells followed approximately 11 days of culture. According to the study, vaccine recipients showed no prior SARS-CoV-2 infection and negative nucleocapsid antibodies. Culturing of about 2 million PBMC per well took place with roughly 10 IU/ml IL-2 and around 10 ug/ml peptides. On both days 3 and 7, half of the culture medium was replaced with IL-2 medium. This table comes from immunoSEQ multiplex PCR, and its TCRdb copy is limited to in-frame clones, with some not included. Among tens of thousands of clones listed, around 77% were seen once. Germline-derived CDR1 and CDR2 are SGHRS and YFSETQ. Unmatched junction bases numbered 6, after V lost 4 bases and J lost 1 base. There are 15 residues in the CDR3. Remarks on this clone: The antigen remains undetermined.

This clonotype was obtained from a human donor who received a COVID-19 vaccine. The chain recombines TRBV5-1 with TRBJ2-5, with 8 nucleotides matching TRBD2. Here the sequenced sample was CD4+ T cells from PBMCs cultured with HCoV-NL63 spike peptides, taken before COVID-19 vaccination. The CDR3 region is CASSRGGPGQETQYF. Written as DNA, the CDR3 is TGCGCCAGCAGCCGGGGGGGACCGGGCCAAGAGACCCAGTACTTC. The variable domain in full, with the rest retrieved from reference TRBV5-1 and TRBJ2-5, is KAGVTQTPRYLIKTRGQQVTLSCSPISGHRSVSWYQQTPGQGLQFLFEYFSETQRNKGNFPGRFSGRQFSNSRSEMNVSTLELGDSALYLCASSRGGPGQETQYFGPGTRLLVL.